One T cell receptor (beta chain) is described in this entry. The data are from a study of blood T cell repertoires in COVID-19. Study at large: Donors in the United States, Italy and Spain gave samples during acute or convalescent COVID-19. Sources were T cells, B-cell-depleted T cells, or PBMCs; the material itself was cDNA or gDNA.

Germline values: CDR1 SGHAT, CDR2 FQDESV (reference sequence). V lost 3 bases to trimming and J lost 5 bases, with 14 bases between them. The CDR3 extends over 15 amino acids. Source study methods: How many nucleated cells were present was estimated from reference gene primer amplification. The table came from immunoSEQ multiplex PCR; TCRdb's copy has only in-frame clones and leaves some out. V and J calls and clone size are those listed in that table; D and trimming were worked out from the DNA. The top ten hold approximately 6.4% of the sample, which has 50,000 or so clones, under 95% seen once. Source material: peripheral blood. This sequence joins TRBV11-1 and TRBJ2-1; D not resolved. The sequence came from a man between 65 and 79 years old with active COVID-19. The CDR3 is CASSFNNQNHNEQFF. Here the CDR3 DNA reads TGTGCCAGCAGCTTCAACAATCAGAACCACAATGAGCAGTTCTTC.